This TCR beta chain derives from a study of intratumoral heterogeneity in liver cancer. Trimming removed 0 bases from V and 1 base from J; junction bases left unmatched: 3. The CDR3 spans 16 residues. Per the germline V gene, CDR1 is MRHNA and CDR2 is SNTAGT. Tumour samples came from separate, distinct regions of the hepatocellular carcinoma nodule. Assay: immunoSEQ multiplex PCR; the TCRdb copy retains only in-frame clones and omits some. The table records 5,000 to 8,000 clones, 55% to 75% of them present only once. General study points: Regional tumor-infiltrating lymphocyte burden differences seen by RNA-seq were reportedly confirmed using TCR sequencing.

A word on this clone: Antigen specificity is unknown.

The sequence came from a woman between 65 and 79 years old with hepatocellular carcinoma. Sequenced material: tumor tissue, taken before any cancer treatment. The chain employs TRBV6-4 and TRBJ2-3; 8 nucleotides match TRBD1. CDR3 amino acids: CASSDSGQEGTDTQYF. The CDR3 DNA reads TGTGCCAGCAGTGACTCGGGACAGGAGGGCACAGATACGCAGTATTTT.